This TCR beta chain was recorded in a study of neoadjuvant anti-PD-1 for oral cavity cancer. On the study more broadly: Around day 43, patients without progression received a fourth nivolumab dose before surgery.

The CDR3 covers 12 residues. The V gene's germline CDR1 is SNHLY and CDR2 FYNNEI. Trimming removed 7 bases from V and 3 bases from J, with 10 bases in between. Time point in this sample: after neoadjuvant nivolumab, at surgical resection. Stage II-IVA oral cavity squamous cell carcinoma was new and untreated by systemic or radiation therapy. Only in-frame clones appear in the TCRdb table, and some are missing; sequencing was by immunoSEQ multiplex PCR. Of over 20,000 clones listed, 26% are singletons. This specimen consisted of tumor tissue, obtained after nivolumab (anti-PD-1) treatment. This TCR was recovered from a person between 35 and 79 years old with oral cavity squamous cell carcinoma. The V call is TRBV2, the J call TRBJ2-7, with unresolved D. The CDR3 DNA follows: TGTGCCAGCACTGAGAGGAACTACGAGCAGTACTTC. Translated: CASTERNYEQYF.